The following is a T cell receptor beta chain sequence with its context. The antigen is not known. This CDR3 comprises 18 residues. CDR1 SGHVS and CDR2 FQNEAQ come from the germline V gene. A universal primer site was incorporated via template switching, and the cDNA contained unique molecular identifiers. TCRdb analysed the 5' RACE reads with MiXCR anew, one entry per CDR3 protein. The sample contains roughly 1.6 million distinct CDR3 sequences, about 30% of which appear only once. This entry comes from a study of identical twins. Broader study findings: Twins showed weaker excess sharing in their beta out-of-frame sequences. One should note that invariant MAIT and iNKT cells could partly confound zero-insertion analyses. Out-of-frame TCR alpha sharing observed in monozygotic twins exceeded model estimates.

The sequence was obtained from a newborn girl in good health. Sequencing used cord blood. The chain recombines TRBV7-8 with TRBJ2-1; weak D call: TRBD2 (5 bases). The end of the DNA aligns better with TRBJ2-7, so the J call may be wrong. The CDR3 region has the DNA TGTGCCAGCAGCTTAGTCAGTAGCTGGAGGCCCTCCTACAATGAGCAGTACTTC. The encoded protein is CASSLVSSWRPSYNEQYF.